The clone carrying this TCR beta chain was counted a few times. Antigen: not known. The ends lost 5 bases at V and 4 bases at J; junction bases unmatched: 8. CDR1 DFQATT and CDR2 SNEGSKA come from the germline V gene (reference sequence). The CDR3 totals 13 residues. The sample belongs to a study of T cell repertoires in cytomegalovirus infection. Study in general: Through public TCR beta signatures, both CMV infection and matching HLA type were indicated. Regarding the study as a whole: Predominance within the ex vivo response was attributable to HLA-C-restricted CMV-specific TCR beta clonotypes. Summed public TCR beta family frequency identified CMV carriers bearing the relevant HLA.

TCRdb called the reads again in MiXCR, with one record for every CDR3 protein. The sample carries about 260,000 distinct CDR3 sequences, less than 9.5% recorded once. The specimen was PBMCs. This receptor was obtained from a human donor in good health (CMV status not recorded). Some clones in this sample may be carry-over from other donors' samples. This chain uses TRBV20-1 with TRBJ2-7, with 7 bases lining up with TRBD1. CDR3 in amino acids: CSALGQDGYEQYF. The CDR3 DNA follows: TGCAGTGCTCTCGGACAGGATGGTTACGAGCAGTACTTC.